This TCR beta chain came from a study of T cell changes during pregnancy in multiple sclerosis. TCRdb's copy holds only in-frame clones and misses some; the assay was immunoSEQ multiplex PCR. The sample includes about 75,000 clones, nearly 95% of them seen just once. Sequencing used CD4+ T cells from peripheral blood mononuclear cells, obtained after pregnancy. The receptor was isolated from a female donor with multiple sclerosis, enrolled in a pregnancy study.

The CDR3: CASSRDRLYEQYF. In DNA, the CDR3 is TGTGCCAGCAGTCGGGACAGGCTCTACGAGCAGTACTTC. The rearrangement joins TRBV6-5 to TRBJ2-7; 8 bases align to TRBD1. The CDR3 loop spans 13 amino acids. CDR1 and CDR2 from the germline V gene are MNHEY and SVGAGI. The V segment lost 5 bases and the J segment 3 bases; nucleotides outside the gene matches: 3.